The 16 T cell receptor beta chains below come from one sample, sequenced in a study of Graves' ophthalmopathy and Graves' hyperthyroidism (dated by TCRdb to the late 2010s). Sequenced on an Illumina HiSeq 2000. For repertoire sequencing, the TCR beta CDR3 regions were amplified from RNA transcripts. HTBI primers and the Qiagen OneStep RT-PCR kit were used in a first-round RT-PCR, which was followed by a second-round multiplex PCR, size selection and purification. The public reads were reanalyzed by TCRdb: fastp trimming at Q25, MiXCR alignment, in-frame beta chains only. CDR3 protein duplicates are merged, each entry listing the most common genes and DNA. In all, the sample holds 1 million to 1.3 million distinct CDR3 sequences, and 36% of those were seen once. 11% of the sample comes from the top ten. The material sequenced was peripheral blood or thyroid tissue (not recorded which). All receptors come from an adult man with Graves' hyperthyroidism.

The table lists this clonotype with a count of one. A much bigger clone sits one base away, suggesting this may be a read error. The chain uses TRBV2 and TRBJ2-2; D tentatively fits TRBD1 or TRBD2 (6 bases each). The germline V and J ends were trimmed by 4 bases and 3 bases, with 12 bases remaining between them. CDR1 SNHLY and CDR2 FYNNEI come from the germline V gene. The CDR3 has 15 amino acids. CDR3 coding DNA: TGTGCCAGCAGTGTCGGACGGGGGCACACCGGGGAGCTGTTTTTT. This encodes CASSVGRGHTGELFF.

Concerning this clonotype itself: A clone one base away is much larger, so this may be a read error. V is TRBV20-1 and J is TRBJ1-6; D may be TRBD1 (5 bases). The CDR3 totals 15 residues. Germline V lookup: CDR1 DFQATT, CDR2 SNEGSKA (reference sequence). The CDR3 loop reads CSARIMKGYNSPIHF. In DNA, the CDR3 is TGCAGTGCTAGGATTATGAAGGGGTATAATTCACCCATCCACTTT.

This clonotype was counted between two and nine times. The chain recombines TRBV30 with TRBJ1-3; D gene ambiguous. The germline gives CDR1 GTSNPN, CDR2 SVGIG (reference sequence). The CDR3 contains 13 residues. V shed 4 bases and J shed 0 bases, with 7 bases lying between them. CDR3 DNA sequence: TGTGCCTGGATGTGGGGCTCTGGAAACACCATATATTTT. Protein: CAWMWGSGNTIYF.

The genes are TRBV10-3 and TRBJ1-1; no clear D gene. The CDR3 runs 11 residues. V lost 2 bases and J lost 6, with 4 bases in between. Germline values: CDR1 ENHRY, CDR2 SYGVKD. CDR3 loop: CAISEGSEAFF. CDR3 coding DNA: TGTGCCATCAGTGAGGGGTCTGAAGCTTTCTTT.

J is TRBJ2-7 and V is TRBV5-1; the D call may be TRBD1 or TRBD2 (5 bases each). Looked up from germline, CDR1 is SGHRS and CDR2 is YFSETQ. The CDR3 consists of 15 residues. V lost 4 bases and J 0 bases, leaving 14 bases between the germline ends. The CDR3 reads CASSGTRGSSYEQYF. The DNA for the CDR3 is TGCGCCAGCAGCGGGACCCGTGGGAGCTCCTACGAGCAGTACTTC.

This chain joins TRBV25-1 and TRBJ2-5; 9 nucleotides line up with TRBD2. The V gene's germline CDR1 is MGHDK and CDR2 SYGVNS. This CDR3 region has 16 residues. V lost 2 bases, J lost 4 bases, and 8 bases stayed unmatched. The CDR3 reads CASSEDSGGGGETQYF. Written as DNA, the CDR3 is TGTGCCAGCAGTGAAGATAGCGGGGGAGGCGGAGAGACCCAGTACTTC.

The gene calls are TRBV10-3 and TRBJ1-4; the D gene is possibly TRBD1 (5 bases). The V gene's germline CDR1 is ENHRY and CDR2 SYGVKD. The V end lost 6 bases, the J end lost 0 bases, and 14 bases lay between the germline ends. The CDR3 has 16 residues. This CDR3 reads CAISSSATATNEKLFF. In nucleotides, the CDR3 is TGTGCCATCAGCTCGTCCGCGACAGCAACTAATGAAAAACTGTTTTTT.

About this clonotype: Being one base from a much bigger clone, this may be a read error. The rearrangement uses TRBV14 and TRBJ2-2; D uncertain. The CDR3 runs 15 residues. The germline V and J ends were trimmed by 0 bases and 5 bases, with 10 bases remaining between them. Germline CDR1 and CDR2: SGHDN and FVKESK. As DNA, the CDR3 is TGTGCCAGCAGCCAAGATTCCGGGTGGACCGGGGAGCTGTTTTTT. Protein sequence: CASSQDSGWTGELFF.

The V gene is TRBV7-9, the J gene TRBJ1-5; 11 positions match TRBD1. The CDR3 is 13 amino acids. J gave up 12 bases and V 5 bases, and 6 bases lay outside the gene matches. CDR1 is SEHNR and CDR2 is FQNEAQ in the germline V gene (reference sequence). CDR3 amino acids: CASSLGTGGLQHF. The CDR3 coding sequence is TGTGCCAGCAGCCTCGGGACAGGGGGACTCCAGCATTTT.

This clonotype has a count of ten or more. The CDR3 here is CASSLEVGEQYF. The CDR3 nucleotides are TGTGCCAGCAGTTTAGAGGTTGGCGAGCAGTACTTC. The genes are TRBV12-3 or TRBV12-4 and TRBJ2-7; no firm D call. The CDR3 spans 12 residues. V gave up 1 base and J gave up 6 bases, with 7 bases separating them.

In the case of this clonotype: Just one base apart from a much larger clone, this may be a read error. The rearrangement uses TRBV4-3 and TRBJ1-4; D is perhaps TRBD1 (6 bases). Between the trimmed V and J ends, which lost 2 bases and 12 bases, there was a span of 10 bases. CDR1 is LGHNA and CDR2 is YSLEER in the germline V gene. CDR3 length: 12 amino acids. CDR3: CASSQTGIELFF. As DNA, the CDR3 is TGCGCCAGCAGCCAAACAGGGATAGAACTGTTTTTT.

In DNA form, the CDR3 reads TGTGCCAGCAGCTTAATTCAGGGGACACCCCTCCACTTT. It is translated as CASSLIQGTPLHF. The rearrangement uses TRBV11-2 and TRBJ1-6, with D possibly being TRBD1 (6 bases). CDR1 and CDR2 from the germline V gene are SGHAT and FQNNGV. Deletions cut 2 bases from V and 11 bases from J, with 10 bases between. The CDR3 has 13 residues.

This clonotype was seen at least ten times. The chain employs TRBV7-2 and TRBJ2-7; D is undetermined. Germline CDR1 SGHTA, CDR2 FQGNSA. The CDR3 runs to 13 residues. The germline V and J ends were trimmed by 0 bases and 7 bases, with 10 bases remaining between them. The CDR3 protein is CASSLASAAEQYF. DNA for the CDR3: TGTGCCAGCAGCTTAGCGTCGGCGGCAGAGCAGTACTTC.

This clonotype was detected a few times. The J gene is TRBJ2-7, the V gene TRBV12-3 or TRBV12-4; 7 nucleotides line up with TRBD2. Germline trimming cut 2 bases from V and 3 bases from J; bases unmatched to any gene: 10. The CDR3 covers 16 residues. In DNA form, the CDR3 reads TGTGCCAGCAGTTTAACGGGACTACGGGTGAGCTACGAGCAGTACTTC. The encoded protein is CASSLTGLRVSYEQYF.

This clonotype was counted ten times or more. The gene calls are TRBV7-2 and TRBJ2-7; the D is unclear. Germline V gene data show CDR1 as SGHTA and CDR2 as FQGNSA. CDR3 length: 13 residues. Trimming left V 4 bases short and J 2 bases short, with 9 bases between. CDR3 sequence (DNA): TGTGCCAGCAGCTATCCACCCGCCTACGAGCAGTACTTC. Protein: CASSYPPAYEQYF. The full variable domain, rest sourced from reference TRBV7-2 and TRBJ2-7, is GAGVSQSPSNKVTEKGKDVELRCDPISGHTALYWYRQSLGQGLEFLIYFQGNSAPDKSGLPSDRFSAERTGGSVSTLTIQRTQQEDSAVYLCASSYPPAYEQYFGPGTRLTVT.

At least ten counts were recorded for this clonotype. The chain combines TRBV20-1 with TRBJ2-5; D is uncertain. Trimming stripped 0 bases from V and 4 bases from J, with 6 bases between. CDR3 size: 12 residues. CDR1 is DFQATT, CDR2 SNEGSKA, per germline (reference sequence). This CDR3 reads CSARDWRETQYF. In DNA, the CDR3 is TGCAGTGCTAGAGATTGGAGAGAGACCCAGTACTTC.